This T cell receptor beta chain was documented in a study of vaccination effects on CD4 cells after COVID-19. With respect to this clone: Its antigen is still unknown.

Antigen-specific CD4+ T cells were first expanded with viral peptide pools by the ViraFEST assay and only then sequenced. Isolation of CD4+ T cells took place after about 10 days of culture. None of these healthy vaccinees had been infected with SARS-CoV-2 before vaccination. Regarding the study as a whole: Marked clonal contraction was seen late after vaccination (in both infection- and vaccine-induced clones).

Clones were sequenced by immunoSEQ multiplex PCR, and TCRdb holds only the in-frame ones, with some missing. The table includes roughly 25,000 clones, roughly 76% detected once. The CDR3 spans 15 residues. V was pared by 2 bases and J by 4 bases, with 3 bases of the junction left unmatched. Germline V gene data show CDR1 as ENHRY and CDR2 as SYGVKD. This receptor was obtained from a human donor who received a COVID-19 vaccine. The genes are TRBV10-3 and TRBJ2-2, with 8 bases aligning to TRBD2. The sequencing here drew on CD4+ T cells from PBMCs cultured with SARS-CoV-2 spike peptides, taken before COVID-19 vaccination. Written as DNA, the CDR3 is TGTGCCATCAGTGAGGGACTAGCTTTCACCGGGGAGCTGTTTTTT. Its translation: CAISEGLAFTGELFF.